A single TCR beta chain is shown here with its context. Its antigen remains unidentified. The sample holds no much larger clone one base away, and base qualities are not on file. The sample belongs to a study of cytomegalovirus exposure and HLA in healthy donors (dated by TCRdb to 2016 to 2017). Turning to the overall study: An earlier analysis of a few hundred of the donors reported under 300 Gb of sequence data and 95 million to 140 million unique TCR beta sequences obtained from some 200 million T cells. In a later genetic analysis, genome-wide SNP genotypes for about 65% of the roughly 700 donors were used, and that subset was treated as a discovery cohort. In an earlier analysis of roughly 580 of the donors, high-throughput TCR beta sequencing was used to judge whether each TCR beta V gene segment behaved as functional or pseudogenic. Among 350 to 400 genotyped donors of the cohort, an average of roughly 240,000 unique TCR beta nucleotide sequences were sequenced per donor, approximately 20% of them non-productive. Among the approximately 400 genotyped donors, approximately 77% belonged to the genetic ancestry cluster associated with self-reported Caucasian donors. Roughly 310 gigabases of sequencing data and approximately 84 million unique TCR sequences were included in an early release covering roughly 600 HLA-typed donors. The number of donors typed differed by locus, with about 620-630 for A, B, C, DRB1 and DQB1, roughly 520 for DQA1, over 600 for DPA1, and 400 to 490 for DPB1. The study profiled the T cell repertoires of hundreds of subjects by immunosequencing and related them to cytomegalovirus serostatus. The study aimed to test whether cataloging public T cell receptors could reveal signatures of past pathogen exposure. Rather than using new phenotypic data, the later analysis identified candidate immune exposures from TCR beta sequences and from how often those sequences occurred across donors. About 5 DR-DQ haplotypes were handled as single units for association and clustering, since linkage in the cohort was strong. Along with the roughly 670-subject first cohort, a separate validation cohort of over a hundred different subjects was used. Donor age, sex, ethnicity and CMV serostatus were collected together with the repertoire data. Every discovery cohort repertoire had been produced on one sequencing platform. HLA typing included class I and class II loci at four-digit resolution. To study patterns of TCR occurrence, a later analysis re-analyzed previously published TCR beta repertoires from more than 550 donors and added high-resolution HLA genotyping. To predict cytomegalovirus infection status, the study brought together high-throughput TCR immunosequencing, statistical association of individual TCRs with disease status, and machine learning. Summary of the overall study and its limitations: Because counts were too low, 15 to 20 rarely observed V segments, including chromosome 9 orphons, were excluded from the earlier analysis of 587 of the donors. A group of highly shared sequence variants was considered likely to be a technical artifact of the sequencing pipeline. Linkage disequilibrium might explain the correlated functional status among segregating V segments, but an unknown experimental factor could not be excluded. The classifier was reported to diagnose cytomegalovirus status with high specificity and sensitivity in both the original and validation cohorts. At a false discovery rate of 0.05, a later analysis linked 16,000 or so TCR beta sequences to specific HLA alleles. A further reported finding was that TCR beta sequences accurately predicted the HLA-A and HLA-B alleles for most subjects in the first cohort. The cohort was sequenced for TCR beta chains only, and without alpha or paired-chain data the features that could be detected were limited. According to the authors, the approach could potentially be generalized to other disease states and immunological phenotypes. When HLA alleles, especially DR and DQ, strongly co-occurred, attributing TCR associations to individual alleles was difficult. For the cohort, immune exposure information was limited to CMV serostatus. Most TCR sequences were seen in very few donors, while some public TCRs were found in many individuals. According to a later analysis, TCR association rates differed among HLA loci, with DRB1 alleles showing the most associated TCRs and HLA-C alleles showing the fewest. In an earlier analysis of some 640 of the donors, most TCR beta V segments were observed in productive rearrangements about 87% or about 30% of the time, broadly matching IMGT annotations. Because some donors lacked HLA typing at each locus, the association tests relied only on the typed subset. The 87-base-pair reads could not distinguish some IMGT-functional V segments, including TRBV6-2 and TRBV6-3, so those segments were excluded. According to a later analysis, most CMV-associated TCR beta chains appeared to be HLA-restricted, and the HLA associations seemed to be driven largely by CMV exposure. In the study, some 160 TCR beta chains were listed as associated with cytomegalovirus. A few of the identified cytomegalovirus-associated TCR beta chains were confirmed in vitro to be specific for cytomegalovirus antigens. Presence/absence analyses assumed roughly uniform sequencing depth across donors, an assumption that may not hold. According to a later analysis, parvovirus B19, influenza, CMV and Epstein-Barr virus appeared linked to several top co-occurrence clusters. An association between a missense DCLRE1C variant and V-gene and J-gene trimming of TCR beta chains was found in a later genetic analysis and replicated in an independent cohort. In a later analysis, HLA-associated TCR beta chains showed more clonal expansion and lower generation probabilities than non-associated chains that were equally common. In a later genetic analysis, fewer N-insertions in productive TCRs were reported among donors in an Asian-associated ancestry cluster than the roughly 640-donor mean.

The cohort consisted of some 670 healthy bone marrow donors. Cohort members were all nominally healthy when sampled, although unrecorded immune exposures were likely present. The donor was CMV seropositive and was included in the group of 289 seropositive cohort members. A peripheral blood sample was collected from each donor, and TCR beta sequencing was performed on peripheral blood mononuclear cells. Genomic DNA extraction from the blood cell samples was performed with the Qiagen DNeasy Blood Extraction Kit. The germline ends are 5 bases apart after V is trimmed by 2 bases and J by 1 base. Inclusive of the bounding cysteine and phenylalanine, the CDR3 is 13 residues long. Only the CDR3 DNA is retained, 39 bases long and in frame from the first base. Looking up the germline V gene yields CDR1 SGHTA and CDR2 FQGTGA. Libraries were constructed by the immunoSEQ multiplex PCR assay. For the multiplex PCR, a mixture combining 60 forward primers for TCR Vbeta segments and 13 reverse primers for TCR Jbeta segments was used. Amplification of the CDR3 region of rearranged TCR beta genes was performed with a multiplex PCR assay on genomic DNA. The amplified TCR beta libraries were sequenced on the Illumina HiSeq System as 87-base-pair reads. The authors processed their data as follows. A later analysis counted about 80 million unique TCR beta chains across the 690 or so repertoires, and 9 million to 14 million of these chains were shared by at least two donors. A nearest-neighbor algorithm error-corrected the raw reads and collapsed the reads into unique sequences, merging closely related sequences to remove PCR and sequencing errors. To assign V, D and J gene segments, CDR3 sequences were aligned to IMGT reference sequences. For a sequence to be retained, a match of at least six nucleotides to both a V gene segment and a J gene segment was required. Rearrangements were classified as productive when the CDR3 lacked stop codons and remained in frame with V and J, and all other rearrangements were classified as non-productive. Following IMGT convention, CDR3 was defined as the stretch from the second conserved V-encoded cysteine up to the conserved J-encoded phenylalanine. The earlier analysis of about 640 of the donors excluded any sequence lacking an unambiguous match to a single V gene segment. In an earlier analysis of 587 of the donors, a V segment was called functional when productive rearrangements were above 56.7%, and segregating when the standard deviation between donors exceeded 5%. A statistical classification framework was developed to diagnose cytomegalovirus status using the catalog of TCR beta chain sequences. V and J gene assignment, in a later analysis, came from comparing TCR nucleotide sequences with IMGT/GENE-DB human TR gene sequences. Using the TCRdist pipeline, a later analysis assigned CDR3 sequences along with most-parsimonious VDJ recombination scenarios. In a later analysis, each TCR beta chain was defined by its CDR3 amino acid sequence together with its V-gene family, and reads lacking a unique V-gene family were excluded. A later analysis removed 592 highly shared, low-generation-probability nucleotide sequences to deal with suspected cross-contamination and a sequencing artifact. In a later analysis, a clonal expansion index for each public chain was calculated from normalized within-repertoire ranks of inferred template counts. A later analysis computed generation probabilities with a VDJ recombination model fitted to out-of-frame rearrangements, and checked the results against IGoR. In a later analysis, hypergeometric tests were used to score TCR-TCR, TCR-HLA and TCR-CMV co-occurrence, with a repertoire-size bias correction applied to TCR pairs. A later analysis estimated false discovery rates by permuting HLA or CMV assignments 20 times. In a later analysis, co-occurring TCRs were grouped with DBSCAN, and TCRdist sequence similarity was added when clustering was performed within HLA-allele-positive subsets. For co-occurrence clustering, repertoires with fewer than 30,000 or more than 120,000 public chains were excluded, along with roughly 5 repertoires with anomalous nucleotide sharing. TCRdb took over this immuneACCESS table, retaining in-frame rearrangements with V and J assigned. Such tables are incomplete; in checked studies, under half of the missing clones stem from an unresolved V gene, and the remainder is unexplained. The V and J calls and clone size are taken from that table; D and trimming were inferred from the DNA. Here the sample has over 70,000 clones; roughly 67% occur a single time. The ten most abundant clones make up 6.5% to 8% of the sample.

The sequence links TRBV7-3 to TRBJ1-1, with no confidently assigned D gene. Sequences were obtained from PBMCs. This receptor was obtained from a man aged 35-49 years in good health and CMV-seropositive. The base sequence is TGTGCCAGCAGCTTACAGTCGAACACTGAAGCTTTCTTT. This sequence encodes CASSLQSNTEAFF.